There are many counts of the clone carrying this TCR beta chain. Authors of the study amplified TCR beta CDR3 regions from RNA transcripts. The HTBI primer set was used in a first-round RT-PCR of the TCR CDR3. TCRdb fed the multiplex PCR reads into MiXCR, producing one record per CDR3 protein. The table shows 350,000 to 400,000 distinct CDR3 sequences, with about 16% occurring only once. This record belongs to a study of T cells in Graves' hyperthyroidism and ophthalmopathy. With 11 bases removed from V and 7 bases from J, the gap between germline ends came to 21 bases. The germline CDR1 and CDR2 sequences are SNHLY and FYNNEI. The CDR3 extends over 15 amino acids.

The rearrangement uses TRBV2 and TRBJ1-6, with D possibly being TRBD1 (6 bases). This TCR derives from a woman under 40 with Graves' hyperthyroidism. Material: blood. The CDR3 loop is CAAGNGGARNSPLHF. The CDR3 nucleotides read TGTGCCGCTGGTAACGGGGGCGCACGGAATTCACCCCTCCACTTT.